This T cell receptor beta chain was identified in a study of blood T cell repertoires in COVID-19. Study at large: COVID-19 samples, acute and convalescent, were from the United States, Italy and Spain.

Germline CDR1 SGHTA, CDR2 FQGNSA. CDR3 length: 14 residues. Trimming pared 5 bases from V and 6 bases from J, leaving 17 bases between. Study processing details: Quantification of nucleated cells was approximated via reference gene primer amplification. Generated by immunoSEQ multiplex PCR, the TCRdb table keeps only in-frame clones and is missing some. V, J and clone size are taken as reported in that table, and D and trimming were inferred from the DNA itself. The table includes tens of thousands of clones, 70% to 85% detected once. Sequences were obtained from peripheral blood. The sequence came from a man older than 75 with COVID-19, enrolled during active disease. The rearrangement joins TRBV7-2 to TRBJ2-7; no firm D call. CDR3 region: CASSVGDPSGEQYF. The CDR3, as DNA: TGTGCCAGCAGCGTAGGAGATCCCTCCGGCGAGCAGTACTTC.